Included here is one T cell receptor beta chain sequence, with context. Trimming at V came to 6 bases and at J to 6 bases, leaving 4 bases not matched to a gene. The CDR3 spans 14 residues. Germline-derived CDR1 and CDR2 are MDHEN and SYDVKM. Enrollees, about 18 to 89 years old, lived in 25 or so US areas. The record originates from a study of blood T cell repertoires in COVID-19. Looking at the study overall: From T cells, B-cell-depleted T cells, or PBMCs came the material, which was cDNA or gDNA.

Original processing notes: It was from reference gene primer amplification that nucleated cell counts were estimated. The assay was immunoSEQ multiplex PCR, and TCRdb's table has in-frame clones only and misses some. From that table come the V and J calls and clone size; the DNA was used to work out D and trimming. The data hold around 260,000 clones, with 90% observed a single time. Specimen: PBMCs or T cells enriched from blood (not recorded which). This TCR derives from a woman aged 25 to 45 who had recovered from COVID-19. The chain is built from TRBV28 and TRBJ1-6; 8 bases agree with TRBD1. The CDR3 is CASSPGQGNSPLHF. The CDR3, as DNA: TGTGCCAGCAGCCCCGGACAGGGTAATTCACCCCTCCACTTT.